The 3 T cell receptor beta chains in this list originate from one sample, sequenced in a study of shared clonotypes between healthy human individuals. Naive CD8 cells comprised CD45RO-negative, CCR7-positively selected cells, excluding terminally differentiated effector memory CD45RA+ cells. Profiling relied on immunoSEQ multiplex PCR, and the TCRdb table lists in-frame clones only, not all of them. Counted here are around 620,000 clones, approximately 95% occurring once; the ten biggest clones make up approximately 0.11%. Material for sequencing was naive CD8+ T cells sorted from blood. The origin of the receptors is a woman aged 25 to 45 in good health.

The J gene is TRBJ2-1, the V gene TRBV29-1; TRBD1 is a possible D gene (6 bases). CDR3 size: 13 residues. Trimming pared 1 base from V and 4 bases from J, leaving 8 bases between. Germline values: CDR1 SQVTM, CDR2 ANQGSEA. The CDR3 loop reads CSVEADRYNEQFF. The CDR3 bases are TGCAGCGTTGAAGCGGACAGATACAATGAGCAGTTCTTC.

V usage is TRBV15 and J usage is TRBJ1-1, with a tentative D call TRBD1 (5 bases). Looked up from germline, CDR1 is LNHNV and CDR2 is YYDKDF (reference sequence). The CDR3 extends over 13 amino acids. V was pared by 6 bases and J by 5 bases, with 13 bases between. CDR3 in DNA: TGTGCCACCAGTCGGAGCTGGGGGACTGAAGCTTTCTTT. Its translation is CATSRSWGTEAFF.

This clone has just one count. The J gene is TRBJ2-5, the V gene TRBV4-1, with TRBD1 matching 7 bases. The CDR3 consists of 16 residues. J was trimmed by 7 bases and V by 1 base; bases with no gene match: 12. CDR1 MGHRA and CDR2 YSYEKL come from the germline V gene. The CDR3 bases are TGCGCCAGCAGCCAAGTAGGGGGCAGGTCAGGTGGGACCCAGTACTTC. Amino acid sequence: CASSQVGGRSGGTQYF.